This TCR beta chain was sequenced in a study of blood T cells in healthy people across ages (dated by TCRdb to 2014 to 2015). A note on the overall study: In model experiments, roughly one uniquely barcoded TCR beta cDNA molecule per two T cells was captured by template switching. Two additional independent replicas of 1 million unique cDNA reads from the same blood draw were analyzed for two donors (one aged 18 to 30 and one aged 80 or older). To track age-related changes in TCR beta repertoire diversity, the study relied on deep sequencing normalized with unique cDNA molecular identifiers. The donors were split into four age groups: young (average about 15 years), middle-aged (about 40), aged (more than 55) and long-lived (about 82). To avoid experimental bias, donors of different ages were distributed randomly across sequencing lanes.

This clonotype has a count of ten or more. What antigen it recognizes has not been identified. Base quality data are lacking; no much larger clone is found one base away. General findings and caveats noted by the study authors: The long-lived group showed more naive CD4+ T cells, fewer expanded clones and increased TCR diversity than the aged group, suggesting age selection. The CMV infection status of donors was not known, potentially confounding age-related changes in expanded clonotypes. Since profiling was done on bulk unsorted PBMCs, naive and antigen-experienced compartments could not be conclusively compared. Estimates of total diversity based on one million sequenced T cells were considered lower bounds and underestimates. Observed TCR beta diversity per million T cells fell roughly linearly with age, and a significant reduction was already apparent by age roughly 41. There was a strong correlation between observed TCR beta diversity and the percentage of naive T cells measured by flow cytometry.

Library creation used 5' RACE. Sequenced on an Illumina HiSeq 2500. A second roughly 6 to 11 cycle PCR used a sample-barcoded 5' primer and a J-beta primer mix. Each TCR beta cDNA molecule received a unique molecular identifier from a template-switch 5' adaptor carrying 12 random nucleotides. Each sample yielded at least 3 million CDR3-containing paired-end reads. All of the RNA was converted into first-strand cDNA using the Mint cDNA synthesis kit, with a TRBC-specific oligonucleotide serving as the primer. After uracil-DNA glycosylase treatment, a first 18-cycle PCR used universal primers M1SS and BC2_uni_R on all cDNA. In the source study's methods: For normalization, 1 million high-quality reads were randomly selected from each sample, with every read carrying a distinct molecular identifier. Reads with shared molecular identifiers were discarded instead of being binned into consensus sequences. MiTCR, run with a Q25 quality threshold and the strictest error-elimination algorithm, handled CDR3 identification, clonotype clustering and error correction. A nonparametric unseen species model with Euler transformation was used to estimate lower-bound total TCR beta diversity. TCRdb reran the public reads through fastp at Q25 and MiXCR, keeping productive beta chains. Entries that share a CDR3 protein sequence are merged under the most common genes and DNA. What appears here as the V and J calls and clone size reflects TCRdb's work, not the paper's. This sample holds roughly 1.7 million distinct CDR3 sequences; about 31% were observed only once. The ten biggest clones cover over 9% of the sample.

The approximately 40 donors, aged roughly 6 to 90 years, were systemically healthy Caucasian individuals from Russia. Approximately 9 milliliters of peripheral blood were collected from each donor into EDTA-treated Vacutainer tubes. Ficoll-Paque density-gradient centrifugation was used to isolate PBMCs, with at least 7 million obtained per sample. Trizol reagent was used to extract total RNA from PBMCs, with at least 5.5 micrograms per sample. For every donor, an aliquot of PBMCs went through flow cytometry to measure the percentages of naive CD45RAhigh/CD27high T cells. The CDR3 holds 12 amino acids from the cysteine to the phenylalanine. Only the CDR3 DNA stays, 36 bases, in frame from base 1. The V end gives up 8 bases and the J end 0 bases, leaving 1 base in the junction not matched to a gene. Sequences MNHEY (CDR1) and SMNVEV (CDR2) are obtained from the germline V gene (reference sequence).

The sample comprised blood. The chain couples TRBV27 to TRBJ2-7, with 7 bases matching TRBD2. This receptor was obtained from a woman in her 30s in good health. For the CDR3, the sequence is CASGGSSYEQYF. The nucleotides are TGTGCCAGCGGCGGGAGCTCCTACGAGCAGTACTTC.